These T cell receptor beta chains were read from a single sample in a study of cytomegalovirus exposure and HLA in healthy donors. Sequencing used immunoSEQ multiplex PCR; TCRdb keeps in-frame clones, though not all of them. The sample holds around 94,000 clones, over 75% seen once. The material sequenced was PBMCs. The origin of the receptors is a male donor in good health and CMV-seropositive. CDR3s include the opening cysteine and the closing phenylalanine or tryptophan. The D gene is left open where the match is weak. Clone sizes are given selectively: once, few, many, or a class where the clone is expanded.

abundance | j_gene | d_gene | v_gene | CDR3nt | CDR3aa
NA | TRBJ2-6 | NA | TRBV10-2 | TGCGCCAGCAGTGACGGGACTCCGAGCTCTGGGGCCAACGTCCTGACTTTC | CASSDGTPSSGANVLTF
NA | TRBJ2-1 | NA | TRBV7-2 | TGTGCCAGCAGCTTATTCGGGACCTACAATGAGCAGTTCTTC | CASSLFGTYNEQFF
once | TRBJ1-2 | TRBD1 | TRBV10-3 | TGTGCCATCAGTCGCCAGGGACAGGTCTACTATGGCTACACCTTC | CAISRQGQVYYGYTF
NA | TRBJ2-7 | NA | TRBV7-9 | TGTGCCAGCAGCCTTCCCGGACTACCCTACGAGCAGTACTTC | CASSLPGLPYEQYF
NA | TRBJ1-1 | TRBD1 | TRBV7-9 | TGTGCCAGCAGCCGGGACAGGGGTTCTAAGAACACTGAAGCTTTCTTT | CASSRDRGSKNTEAFF
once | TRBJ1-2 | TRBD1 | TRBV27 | TGTGCCAGCAGTTCCGGACAGGGTGGCTATGGCTACACCTTC | CASSSGQGGYGYTF
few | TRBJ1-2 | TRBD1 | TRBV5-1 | TGCGCCAGCAGCTTGGCCCGACAGGGTGTGAAGGGCTACACCTTC | CASSLARQGVKGYTF
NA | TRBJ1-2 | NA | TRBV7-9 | TGTGCCAGCAGCGGCCGCCGCAGGGGAGTGAGTAATGGCTACACCTTC | CASSGRRRGVSNGYTF
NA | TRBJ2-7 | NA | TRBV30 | TGTGCCTGGAGTATTTTAGGGGCCTACGAGCAGTACTTC | CAWSILGAYEQYF
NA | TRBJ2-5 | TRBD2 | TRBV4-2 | TGTGCCAGCAGCCAAGATCCACCGGGACTAGCGGCCCAAGAGACCCAGTACTTC | CASSQDPPGLAAQETQYF
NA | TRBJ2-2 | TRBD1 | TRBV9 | TGTGCCAGCAGCCCCCAGGGACAGGCGTTGACCGGGGAGCTGTTTTTT | CASSPQGQALTGELFF
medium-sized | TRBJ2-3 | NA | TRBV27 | TGTGCCAGCAGCCTTCCCAGTGCTAGCACAGATACGCAGTATTTT | CASSLPSASTDTQYF
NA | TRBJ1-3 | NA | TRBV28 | TGTGCCAGCAGTAAGGCGGGGTTGGTTGGAAACACCATATATTTT | CASSKAGLVGNTIYF
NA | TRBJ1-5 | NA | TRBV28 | TGTGCCAGCAGTCCCCCAGGGTCCCCGGGGCCCCAGCATTTT | CASSPPGSPGPQHF
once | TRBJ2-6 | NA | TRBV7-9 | TGTGCCAGCAGCTTAGTTGGACAGCTCACCTCTGCTGGGGCCAACGTCCTGACTTTC | CASSLVGQLTSAGANVLTF
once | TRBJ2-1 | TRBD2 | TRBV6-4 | TGTGCCAGCAGTGAAACGGGGGGGGGCAATGAGCAGTTCTTC | CASSETGGGNEQFF
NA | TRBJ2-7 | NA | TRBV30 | TGTGCCTGGAGTCGACTCCTCTTCTACGAGCAGTACTTC | CAWSRLLFYEQYF
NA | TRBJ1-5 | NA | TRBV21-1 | TGTGCCAGCCGTCAGCCCCAGCATTTT | CASRQPQHF
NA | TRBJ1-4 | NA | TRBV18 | TGTGCCAGCTCCAGTTTGTCTAGGAATGAAAAACTGTTTTTT | CASSSLSRNEKLFF
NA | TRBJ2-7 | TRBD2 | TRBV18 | TGTGCCAGCTCACCCCTTCCCGGGACTAGCGGGAGTCGCGAGCAGTACTTC | CASSPLPGTSGSREQYF
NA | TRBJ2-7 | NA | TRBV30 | TGTGCCTACGCTGGGGACACCTCCTACGAGCAGTACTTC | CAYAGDTSYEQYF
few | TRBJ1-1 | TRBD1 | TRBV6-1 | TGTGCCAGCAGGGACAGGGGCGATATGAACACTGAAGCTTTCTTT | CASRDRGDMNTEAFF
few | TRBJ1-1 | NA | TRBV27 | TGTGCCAGCAGTTTAGTGGGGCTCGGCTCAAACACTGAAGCTTTCTTT | CASSLVGLGSNTEAFF
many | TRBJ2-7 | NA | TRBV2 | TGTGCCAGCAGTGTGGTCCGGGACTACGAGCAGTACTTC | CASSVVRDYEQYF
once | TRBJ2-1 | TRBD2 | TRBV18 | TGTGCCAGCTCACCGGGGACTAGTCTTAGGAATGAGCAGTTCTTC | CASSPGTSLRNEQFF
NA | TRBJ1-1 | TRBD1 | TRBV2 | TGTGCCAGCAGTGAGGGGACAGGCGAGGGTCACACTGAAGCTTTCTTT | CASSEGTGEGHTEAFF
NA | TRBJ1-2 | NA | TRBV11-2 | TGTGCCAGCAGCCAAACACACAGCTATGGCTACACCTTC | CASSQTHSYGYTF
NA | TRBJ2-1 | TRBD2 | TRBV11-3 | TGTGCCAGCAGCTCCGCCCTAGCGGGGTCCCTCAATGAGCAGTTCTTC | CASSSALAGSLNEQFF
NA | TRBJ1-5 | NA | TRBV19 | TGTGCCAGTACCAATGGGGGGTCCTATCAGCCCCAGCATTTT | CASTNGGSYQPQHF
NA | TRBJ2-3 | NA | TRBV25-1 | TGTGCCAGCAGTGGAACCCACGGTAGCACAGATACGCAGTATTTT | CASSGTHGSTDTQYF
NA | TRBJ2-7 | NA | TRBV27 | TGTGCCAGCAGTTTAGTCCCCGGAGGGATCCACGAGCAGTACTTC | CASSLVPGGIHEQYF
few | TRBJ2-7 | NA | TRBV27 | TGTGCCAGCAGTATCTCTGAGATTCAGGGCGAGCAGTACTTC | CASSISEIQGEQYF
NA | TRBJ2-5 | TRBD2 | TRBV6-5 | TGTGCCAGCAACGGGGGCGGGAGGGAGACCCAGTACTTC | CASNGGGRETQYF
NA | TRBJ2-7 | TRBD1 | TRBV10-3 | TGTGCCATCAGAAATTCCGGGACAGGGAGCGACGAGCAGTACTTC | CAIRNSGTGSDEQYF
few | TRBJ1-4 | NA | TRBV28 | TGTGCCAGCGCAGGGAGGCTTAGGAATGAAAAACTGTTTTTT | CASAGRLRNEKLFF
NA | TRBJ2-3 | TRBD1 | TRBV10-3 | TGTGCCATCAGTGAATTGCCGGGACAGGGGACAGATACGCAGTATTTT | CAISELPGQGTDTQYF
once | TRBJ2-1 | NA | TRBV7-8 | TGTGCCAGCAGCTCTAGGGCCGGGGGCTCCTACAATGAGCAGTTCTTC | CASSSRAGGSYNEQFF
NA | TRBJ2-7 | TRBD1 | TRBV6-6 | TGTGCCACCTTGTCCCATCGGACAGGGGACGACGAGCAGTACTTC | CATLSHRTGDDEQYF
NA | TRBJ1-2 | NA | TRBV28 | TGTGCCAGCAGTTTAATCGGGGGGCTCGGCTACACCTTC | CASSLIGGLGYTF
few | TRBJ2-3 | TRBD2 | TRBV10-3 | TGTGCCATCAGTACTAGCGGGGCTGGCCCAGATACGCAGTATTTT | CAISTSGAGPDTQYF
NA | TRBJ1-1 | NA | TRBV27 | TGTGCCAGCAGTTTCGGCTCAGGGCTGAAGAAAGCTTTCTTT | CASSFGSGLKKAFF
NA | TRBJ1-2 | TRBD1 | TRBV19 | TGTGCCAGTAGTATACAGGGGGCGCGTGGGATTGATGGCTACACCTTC | CASSIQGARGIDGYTF
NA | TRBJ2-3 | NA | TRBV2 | TGTGCCAGCAGCCCTATGGCAGATACGCAGTATTTT | CASSPMADTQYF
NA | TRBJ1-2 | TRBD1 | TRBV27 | TGTGCCAGCAGTTTATCGACAGGGCGTGGCTACACCTTC | CASSLSTGRGYTF